Shown below are 5 T cell receptor beta chains from a single sample sequenced in a study of blood T cell repertoires in COVID-19. The data were produced by immunoSEQ multiplex PCR, yet TCRdb's version contains in-frame clones alone and is incomplete. The top ten hold around 19% of the sample, which has over 45,000 clones, more than 60% seen once. Sequenced input: peripheral blood. All receptors come from a woman aged 50 to 65 with active or convalescent COVID-19.

The CDR3 DNA sequence: TGTGCCAGCAGCTTAGATCTGGCCAGTTATAATTCACCCCTCCACTTT. Protein product: CASSLDLASYNSPLHF. J is TRBJ1-6 and V is TRBV11-2; D unresolved. Germline assignment: CDR1 SGHAT and CDR2 FQNNGV. The CDR3 runs 16 residues. The V end was cut by 0 bases, the J end by 4 bases, with 10 bases between.

The chain is built from TRBV6-1 and TRBJ1-2; tentatively, D is TRBD1 (5 bases). This CDR3 has 14 residues. The V end lost 0 bases, the J end lost 7 bases, and 12 bases lay between the germline ends. Germline loops: CDR1 MNHNS, CDR2 SASEGT. CDR3 region: CASSEAGGDSGYTF. The DNA of the CDR3 is TGTGCCAGCAGTGAAGCGGGAGGGGATAGTGGCTACACCTTC.

J is TRBJ2-7 and V is TRBV27; D not certain. V lost 5 bases and J lost 5, with 16 bases in between. Germline V gene lookup returns CDR1 MNHEY and CDR2 SMNVEV (reference sequence). The CDR3 runs to 14 residues. DNA of the CDR3: TGTGCCAGCAGTCTACGAAACAGTCTCCACGAGCAGTACTTC. Its protein product is CASSLRNSLHEQYF.

This chain uses TRBV4-1 with TRBJ1-4, with 9 positions matching TRBD1. The junction had 5 bases not matched to a gene; V was cut back by 2 bases and J by 7 bases. Germline V lookup: CDR1 MGHRA, CDR2 YSYEKL. The CDR3 covers 15 residues. This CDR3 reads CASSQTGTGREKLFF. CDR3 nucleotide sequence: TGCGCCAGCAGCCAAACCGGGACAGGGCGTGAAAAACTGTTTTTT.

V is TRBV27 and J is TRBJ2-3; D not resolved. V lost 5 bases and J 3 bases, leaving 15 bases between the germline ends. CDR3 length: 15 amino acids. Germline CDR1 MNHEY, CDR2 SMNVEV (reference sequence). CDR3 region: CASSLYWADTDTQYF. The CDR3, as DNA: TGTGCCAGCAGTCTCTACTGGGCAGATACAGATACGCAGTATTTT.